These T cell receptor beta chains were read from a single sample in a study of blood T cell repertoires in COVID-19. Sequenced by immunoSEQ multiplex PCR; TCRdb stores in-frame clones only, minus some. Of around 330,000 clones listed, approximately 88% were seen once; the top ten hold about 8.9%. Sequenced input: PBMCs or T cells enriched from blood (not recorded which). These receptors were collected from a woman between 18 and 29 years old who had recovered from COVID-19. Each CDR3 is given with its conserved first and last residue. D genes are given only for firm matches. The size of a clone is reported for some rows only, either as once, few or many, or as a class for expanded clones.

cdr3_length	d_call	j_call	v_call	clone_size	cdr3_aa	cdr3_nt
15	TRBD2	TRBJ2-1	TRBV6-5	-	CASRGLAGGKSEQFF	TGTGCCAGCAGGGGACTAGCGGGAGGTAAATCTGAGCAGTTCTTC
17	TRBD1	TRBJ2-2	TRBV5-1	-	CASSLQSQGAGTGELFF	TGCGCCAGCAGCCTGCAAAGTCAGGGGGCGGGCACCGGGGAGCTGTTTTTT
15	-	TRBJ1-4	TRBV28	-	CASSPTTRRNEKLFF	TGTGCCAGCAGTCCCACCACAAGGAGGAATGAAAAACTGTTTTTT
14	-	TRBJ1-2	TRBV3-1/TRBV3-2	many	CASSQDGQARGYTF	TGTGCCAGCAGCCAAGATGGGCAGGCCCGTGGCTACACCTTC
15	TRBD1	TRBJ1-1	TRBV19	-	CASCERQGSGSQAFF	TGTGCCAGTTGTGAAAGACAGGGGAGTGGATCGCAAGCTTTCTTT
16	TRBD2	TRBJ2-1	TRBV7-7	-	CASSPDLAGGRNEQFF	TGTGCCAGCAGCCCAGACCTAGCGGGAGGGAGGAATGAGCAGTTCTTC
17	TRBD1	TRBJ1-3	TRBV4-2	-	CASSPRGQGTAGNTIYF	TGTGCCAGCAGCCCCAGAGGACAGGGAACTGCCGGAAACACCATATATTTT
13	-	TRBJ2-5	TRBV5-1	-	CASSGGSGETQYF	TGCGCCAGCAGCGGAGGGAGCGGTGAGACCCAGTACTTC
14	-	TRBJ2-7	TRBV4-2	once	CASSQEEASYEQYF	TGTGCCAGCAGCCAAGAGGAGGCCTCCTACGAGCAGTACTTC
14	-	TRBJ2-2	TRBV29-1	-	CSVEGRGAGGELFF	TGCAGCGTTGAGGGCAGGGGCGCGGGCGGGGAGCTGTTTTTT
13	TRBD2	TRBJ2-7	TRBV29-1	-	CSVVGGGAYEQYF	TGCAGCGTTGTCGGTGGGGGGGCCTACGAGCAGTACTTC
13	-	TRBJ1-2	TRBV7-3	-	CASSEAGHYGYTF	TGTGCCAGCAGCGAGGCCGGTCACTATGGCTACACCTTC
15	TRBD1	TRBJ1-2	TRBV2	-	CASNVRTGGIFGYTF	TGTGCCAGCAACGTCAGGACAGGGGGTATCTTTGGCTACACCTTC